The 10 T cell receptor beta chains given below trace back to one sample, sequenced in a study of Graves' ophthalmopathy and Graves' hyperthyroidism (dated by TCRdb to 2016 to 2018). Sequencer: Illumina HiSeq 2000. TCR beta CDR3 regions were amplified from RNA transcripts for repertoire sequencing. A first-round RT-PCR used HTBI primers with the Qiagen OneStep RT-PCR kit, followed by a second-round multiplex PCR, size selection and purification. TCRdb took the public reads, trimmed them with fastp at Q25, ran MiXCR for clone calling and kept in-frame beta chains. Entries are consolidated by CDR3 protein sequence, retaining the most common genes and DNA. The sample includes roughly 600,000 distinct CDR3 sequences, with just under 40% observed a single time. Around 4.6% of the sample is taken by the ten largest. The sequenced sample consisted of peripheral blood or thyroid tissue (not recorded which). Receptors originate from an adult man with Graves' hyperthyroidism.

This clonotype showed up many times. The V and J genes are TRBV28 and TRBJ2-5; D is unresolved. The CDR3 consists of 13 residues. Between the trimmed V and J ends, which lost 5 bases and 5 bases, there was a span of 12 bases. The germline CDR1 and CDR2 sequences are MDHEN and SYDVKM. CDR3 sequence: CASSTPSLETQYF. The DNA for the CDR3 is TGTGCCAGCAGTACGCCTAGTTTGGAGACCCAGTACTTC.

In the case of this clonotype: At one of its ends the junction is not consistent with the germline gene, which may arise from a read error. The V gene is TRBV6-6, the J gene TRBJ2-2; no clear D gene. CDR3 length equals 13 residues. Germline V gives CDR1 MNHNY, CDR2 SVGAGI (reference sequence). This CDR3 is CASRDGSYNEQFF. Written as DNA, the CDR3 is TGTGCCAGCAGGGACGGATCCTACAATGAGCAGTTTTTT.

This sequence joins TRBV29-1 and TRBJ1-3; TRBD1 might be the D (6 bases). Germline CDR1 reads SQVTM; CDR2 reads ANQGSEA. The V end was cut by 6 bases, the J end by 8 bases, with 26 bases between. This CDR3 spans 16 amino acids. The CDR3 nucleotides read TGCAGCGTCGAAAAACCAAATACAGGGTATGGCTACACCATATATTTT. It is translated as CSVEKPNTGYGYTIYF.

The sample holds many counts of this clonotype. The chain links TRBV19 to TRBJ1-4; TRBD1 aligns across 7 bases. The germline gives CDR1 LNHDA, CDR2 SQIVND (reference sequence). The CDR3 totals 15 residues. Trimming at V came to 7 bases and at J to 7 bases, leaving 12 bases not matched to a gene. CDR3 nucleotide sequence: TGTGCCAGTACCAACCCGGGACAGAGGAGTGAAAAACTGTTTTTT. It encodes CASTNPGQRSEKLFF.

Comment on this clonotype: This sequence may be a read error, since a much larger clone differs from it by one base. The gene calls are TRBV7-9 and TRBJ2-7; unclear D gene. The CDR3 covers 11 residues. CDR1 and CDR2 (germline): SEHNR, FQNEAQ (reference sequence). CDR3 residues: CASSFDDEQHF. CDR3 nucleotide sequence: TGTGCCAGCAGCTTTGACGACGAGCAGCACTTC.

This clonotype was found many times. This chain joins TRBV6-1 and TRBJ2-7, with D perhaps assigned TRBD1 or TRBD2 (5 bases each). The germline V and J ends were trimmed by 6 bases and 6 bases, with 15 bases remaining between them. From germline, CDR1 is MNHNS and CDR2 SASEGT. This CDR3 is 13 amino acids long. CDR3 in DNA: TGTGCCAGCAGCTTCGGGGCGAAGGGCGAGCAGTACTTC. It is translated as CASSFGAKGEQYF.

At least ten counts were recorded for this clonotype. The CDR3 region has the DNA TGTGCCAGCAGTGACCCCTTAACAGAGAACACCGGGGAGCTGTTTTTT. This codes for CASSDPLTENTGELFF. V gene TRBV2 combines with J gene TRBJ2-2; D not certain. The CDR3 has 16 amino acids. Germline lookup yields CDR1 SNHLY and CDR2 FYNNEI. V dropped 3 bases and J dropped 1 base, with 12 bases sitting between them. Using reference TRBV2 and TRBJ2-2 for the parts outside the CDR3, the full variable domain is EPEVTQTPSHQVTQMGQEVILRCVPISNHLYFYWYRQILGQKVEFLVSFYNNEISEKSEIFDDQFSVERPDGSNFTLKIRSTKLEDSAMYFCASSDPLTENTGELFFGEGSRLTVL.

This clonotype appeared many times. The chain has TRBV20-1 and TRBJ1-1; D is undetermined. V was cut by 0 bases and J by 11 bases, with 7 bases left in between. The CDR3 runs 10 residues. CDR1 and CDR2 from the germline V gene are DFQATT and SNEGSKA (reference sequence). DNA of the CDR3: TGCAGTGCTAGAGATTTTGACGCTTTCTTT. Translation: CSARDFDAFF.

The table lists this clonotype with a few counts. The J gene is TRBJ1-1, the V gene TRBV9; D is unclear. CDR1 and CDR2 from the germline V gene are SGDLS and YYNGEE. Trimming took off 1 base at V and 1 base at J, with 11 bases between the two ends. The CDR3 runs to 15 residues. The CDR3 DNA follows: TGTGCCAGCAGCGTATCCCTAGGCGGGAACACTGAAGCTTTCTTT. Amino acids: CASSVSLGGNTEAFF.

CDR3 sequence (DNA): TGCAGCGTTGAAAGAGGGTCAAGCTCCTACAATGAGCAGTTCTTC. This codes for CSVERGSSSYNEQFF. The chain employs TRBV29-1 and TRBJ2-1; tentative D call: TRBD2 (5 bases). The V gene's germline CDR1 is SQVTM and CDR2 ANQGSEA. V lost 2 bases and J 0 bases, leaving 11 bases between the germline ends. This CDR3 has 15 amino acids.